The 25 T cell receptor beta chains in this list originate from one sample, sequenced in a study of OX40 agonist ivuxolimab in advanced cancers. Assay used: immunoSEQ multiplex PCR; TCRdb lists only in-frame clones, some missing. The sample lists more than 50,000 clones; approximately 90% were seen once. The material was CD4+ or CD8+ T cells sorted from blood, obtained in a trial of the OX40 agonist ivuxolimab. The source is an adult with an advanced solid tumor such as melanoma, head and neck, liver or kidney cancer.

J is TRBJ2-5 and V is TRBV7-3, with 12 bases aligning to TRBD2. V was clipped by 5 bases and J by 1 base; unmatched bases: 20. This CDR3 is built from 21 residues. CDR1 is SGHTA and CDR2 is FQGTGA in the germline V gene. The CDR3 loop reads CASSPTKLRLAGGLGQETQYF. The CDR3 DNA follows: TGTGCCAGCAGCCCAACCAAATTGCGCCTAGCGGGGGGGCTAGGCCAAGAGACCCAGTACTTC.

On this clone: Only one base separates this from a far larger clonotype, so it likely reflects a read error. The chain uses TRBV5-6 and TRBJ2-1; D gene ambiguous. The length of the CDR3 is 11 residues. Trimming pared 2 bases from V and 6 bases from J, leaving 3 bases between. CDR1 is SGHDT and CDR2 is YYEEEE in the germline V gene. The CDR3 sequence is CASSLANEQFF. CDR3 coding DNA: TGTGCCAGCAGCTTAGCCAATGAGCAGTTCTTC. The variable domain in full, completed from reference TRBV5-6 and TRBJ2-1, reads DAGVTQSPTHLIKTRGQQVTLRCSPKSGHDTVSWYQQALGQGPQFIFQYYEEEERQRGNFPDRFSGHQFPNYSSELNVNALLLGDSALYLCASSLANEQFFGPGTRLTVL.

The chain joins TRBV13 to TRBJ2-7, with a tentative D call TRBD2 (5 bases). CDR3 length equals 13 residues. The V end was cut by 1 base, the J end by 4 bases, with 8 bases between. From germline, CDR1 is PRHDT and CDR2 FYEKMQ (reference sequence). In DNA form, the CDR3 reads TGTGCCAGCAGCTTAGCGGGGAGATACGAGCAGTACTTC. Translating gives CASSLAGRYEQYF.

About this clone: The sample contains more than one DNA sequence encoding this CDR3. This chain joins TRBV30 and TRBJ1-4; 12 nucleotides match TRBD1. Trimming removed 1 base from V and 7 bases from J; junction bases left unmatched: 4. Germline values: CDR1 GTSNPN, CDR2 SVGIG (reference sequence). The CDR3 consists of 15 residues. CDR3 coding DNA: TGTGCCTGGAGTGGGGGACAGGGGGCGGGTGAAAAACTGTTTTTT. This gives the protein CAWSGGQGAGEKLFF.

The genes are TRBV6-6 and TRBJ2-7; the match to TRBD1 covers 7 bases. V shed 2 bases and J 1 base; nucleotides not matched to a gene: 8. From germline, CDR1 is MNHNY and CDR2 SVGAGI (reference sequence). The CDR3 has 16 amino acids. Here the CDR3 reads CASSYRPGGPSYEQYF. Here the CDR3 DNA reads TGTGCCAGCAGTTACCGACCAGGGGGACCATCCTACGAGCAGTACTTC.

This chain connects TRBV27 to TRBJ1-2; possibly TRBD1 for D (6 bases). V shed 0 bases and J shed 8 bases, with 10 bases lying between them. Germline assignment: CDR1 MNHEY and CDR2 SMNVEV (reference sequence). CDR3 length: 13 residues. This chain's CDR3 is CASSLSGQGGYTF. The CDR3 DNA is TGTGCCAGCAGTTTATCGGGGCAGGGGGGCTACACCTTC.

The rearrangement joins TRBV9 to TRBJ2-3; 8 positions match TRBD2. The CDR3 runs to 16 residues. Trimming removed 4 bases from V and 4 bases from J; junction bases left unmatched: 11. The germline CDR1 and CDR2 sequences are SGDLS and YYNGEE. CDR3: CASSPYGRGAADTQYF. CDR3 bases: TGTGCCAGCAGCCCCTATGGGCGGGGGGCCGCAGATACGCAGTATTTT.

The chain is built from TRBV6-6 and TRBJ1-4, with TRBD1 identical over 7 bases. The germline gives CDR1 MNHNY, CDR2 SVGAGI (reference sequence). The CDR3 extends over 14 amino acids. V lost 6 bases, J lost 8 bases, and 9 bases stayed unmatched. CDR3 in DNA: TGTGCCAGCAGGACTACAGGGGCGCGGGAAAAACTGTTTTTT. Encoded protein: CASRTTGAREKLFF.

This chain connects TRBV5-5 to TRBJ2-5, with a possible D match to TRBD2 (5 bases). The CDR3 has 15 residues. Germline CDR1 is SGHKS and CDR2 is YYEKEE (reference sequence). The V end lost 0 bases, the J end lost 4 bases, and 13 bases lay between the germline ends. The CDR3 region is CASSLVPGSRETQYF. DNA for the CDR3: TGTGCCAGCAGCTTGGTACCGGGATCGCGAGAGACCCAGTACTTC.

The V and J genes are TRBV5-4 and TRBJ2-7; D is perhaps TRBD1 or TRBD2 (7 bases each). The germline V and J ends were trimmed by 3 bases and 1 base, with 14 bases remaining between them. The CDR3 is made up of 15 amino acids. Germline CDR1 is SGHNT and CDR2 is YYREEE (reference sequence). CDR3 protein: CASSSGGTVSYEQYF. CDR3 DNA sequence: TGTGCCAGCAGCTCCGGGGGGACAGTTTCCTACGAGCAGTACTTC. Drawing the rest from reference TRBV5-4 and TRBJ2-7, the complete variable domain is ETGVTQSPTHLIKTRGQQVTLRCSSQSGHNTVSWYQQALGQGPQFIFQYYREEENGRGNFPPRFSGLQFPNYSSELNVNALELDDSALYLCASSSGGTVSYEQYFGPGTRLTVT.

The chain joins TRBV6-1 to TRBJ2-3; 8 bases line up with TRBD1. Trimming removed 6 bases from V and 0 bases from J; junction bases left unmatched: 5. Germline V gene lookup returns CDR1 MNHNS and CDR2 SASEGT. The CDR3 has 15 residues. CDR3 DNA sequence: TGTGCCAGCAGCCCGGGACAGGCGAGCACAGATACGCAGTATTTT. This codes for CASSPGQASTDTQYF.

The gene calls are TRBV9 and TRBJ2-7; tentative D call: TRBD1 (8 bases). Trimming took 3 bases from V and 6 from J, leaving 16 bases between them. Germline-derived CDR1 and CDR2 are SGDLS and YYNGEE. CDR3 length equals 14 residues. The CDR3 region is CASSGAGGGGEQYF. In DNA form, the CDR3 reads TGTGCCAGCAGCGGGGCAGGGGGCGGGGGCGAGCAGTACTTC.

This clone was picked up one time. The chain has TRBV15 and TRBJ1-2; a weak D match, TRBD1 (5 bases). V shed 3 bases and J shed 7 bases, with 21 bases lying between them. The CDR3 totals 16 residues. Germline CDR1 LNHNV, CDR2 YYDKDF (reference sequence). The CDR3 DNA follows: TGTGCCACCAGCAGCCCTGGACATCGAGAGACGGGTGGCTACACCTTC. Amino acid sequence: CATSSPGHRETGGYTF.

The chain carries TRBV10-3 and TRBJ1-1; D unresolved. V lost 6 bases and J lost 2, with 10 bases in between. Germline V gene lookup returns CDR1 ENHRY and CDR2 SYGVKD. The CDR3 runs 13 residues. The CDR3 loop is CAIRGSLNTEAFF. CDR3 nucleotide sequence: TGTGCCATCAGGGGCAGTTTAAACACTGAAGCTTTCTTT.

For this clone: Other DNA sequences in this specimen translate into the identical CDR3. This chain connects TRBV6-5 to TRBJ1-1; D is unclear. Trimming left V 0 bases short and J 5 bases short, with 7 bases between. Germline loops: CDR1 MNHEY, CDR2 SVGAGI. The CDR3 spans 13 residues. In nucleotides, the CDR3 is TGTGCCAGCAGTTACTCGGGAGGGACTGAAGCTTTCTTT. It translates to CASSYSGGTEAFF.

The chain couples TRBV19 to TRBJ1-2; D is possibly TRBD1 (6 bases). The CDR3 covers 17 residues. The ends were cut back, 3 bases at V and 2 bases at J, with 19 bases in the middle. Germline V gives CDR1 LNHDA, CDR2 SQIVND (reference sequence). CDR3 in DNA: TGTGCCAGTAGTATGGTTGGACAGATGGATTTAAACTATGGCTACACCTTC. It is translated as CASSMVGQMDLNYGYTF.

This chain links TRBV7-9 with TRBJ1-5; a weak D match, TRBD1 (5 bases). CDR3 length equals 15 residues. V was shortened by 4 bases and J by 5 bases, with 15 bases between the two germline ends. Germline values: CDR1 SEHNR, CDR2 FQNEAQ (reference sequence). CDR3: CASSSGPGIDQPQHF. The CDR3, as DNA: TGTGCCAGCAGCTCTGGGCCAGGGATAGATCAGCCCCAGCATTTT.

The V and J genes are TRBV5-1 and TRBJ2-7, with 9 nucleotides matching TRBD2. After removal of 3 bases from V and 4 bases from J, the junction contained 17 bases not matched to a gene. CDR3 length: 18 amino acids. CDR1 and CDR2 (germline): SGHRS, YFSETQ. This CDR3 is CASSYGGSQRGVSYEQYF. The CDR3 coding sequence is TGCGCCAGCAGCTACGGAGGATCCCAGCGGGGGGTATCTTACGAGCAGTACTTC.

A single count supports this clone. The chain links TRBV19 to TRBJ1-5; no clear D. V shed 3 bases and J shed 7 bases, with 10 bases lying between them. CDR3 length equals 13 residues. The germline gives CDR1 LNHDA, CDR2 SQIVND (reference sequence). This CDR3 is CASSMSAGQPQHF. For the CDR3, the DNA is TGTGCCAGTAGTATGTCTGCGGGACAGCCCCAGCATTTT.

This rearrangement joins TRBV4-1 to TRBJ2-3; TRBD2 is a possible D gene (5 bases). The CDR3 runs to 16 residues. Trimming took 4 bases from V and 0 from J, leaving 14 bases between them. Germline CDR1 is MGHRA and CDR2 is YSYEKL. The CDR3 loop is CASSPREAVSTDTQYF. In DNA, the CDR3 is TGCGCCAGCAGCCCCCGGGAAGCGGTGAGCACAGATACGCAGTATTTT.

The V and J genes are TRBV11-2 and TRBJ2-3; TRBD2 agrees at 9 bases. The CDR3 covers 17 residues. After removal of 6 bases from V and 0 bases from J, the junction contained 10 bases not matched to a gene. The germline CDR1 and CDR2 sequences are SGHAT and FQNNGV. The CDR3 protein is CASSQAGGLTSTDTQYF. Written as DNA, the CDR3 is TGTGCCAGCAGTCAAGCGGGGGGCCTTACTAGCACAGATACGCAGTATTTT.

This sequence joins TRBV14 and TRBJ2-1, with D possibly matching TRBD2 (7 bases). V lost 2 bases to trimming and J lost 5 bases, with 16 bases between them. The CDR3 spans 16 residues. In germline, CDR1 is SGHDN, CDR2 FVKESK. This CDR3 is CASSQPSGGWDNEQFF. Written as DNA, the CDR3 is TGTGCCAGCAGCCAACCCTCGGGGGGCTGGGACAATGAGCAGTTCTTC.

The chain carries TRBV18 and TRBJ1-5; 7 bases are a match to TRBD1. Germline V gives CDR1 KGHSH, CDR2 LQKENI. The CDR3 is 15 residues long. V shed 0 bases, J shed 6 bases, and the junction held 5 bases outside the gene matches. CDR3 in DNA: TGTGCCAGCTCACCACCTGACAGGGCAGGTCAGCCCCAGCATTTT. Amino acid sequence: CASSPPDRAGQPQHF.

The rearrangement links TRBV6-1 to TRBJ1-6; TRBD1 matches at 10 bases. Germline V gives CDR1 MNHNS, CDR2 SASEGT. The length of the CDR3 is 18 residues. Unmatched junction bases numbered 11, after V lost 0 bases and J lost 9 bases. The chain's CDR3 is CASSEALWDRGFGSPLHF. Here the CDR3 DNA reads TGTGCCAGCAGTGAAGCGCTATGGGACAGGGGTTTTGGTTCACCCCTCCACTTT.

The V and J genes are TRBV7-8 and TRBJ1-2, with 7 positions matching TRBD1. The CDR3 spans 15 residues. Per germline, CDR1 SGHVS and CDR2 FQNEAQ. V lost 4 bases and J lost 4; bases outside the gene matches: 9. The CDR3, as DNA: TGTGCCAGCAGCTCGCAGAGGACAGGAAGCTATGGCTACACCTTC. Translating gives CASSSQRTGSYGYTF.